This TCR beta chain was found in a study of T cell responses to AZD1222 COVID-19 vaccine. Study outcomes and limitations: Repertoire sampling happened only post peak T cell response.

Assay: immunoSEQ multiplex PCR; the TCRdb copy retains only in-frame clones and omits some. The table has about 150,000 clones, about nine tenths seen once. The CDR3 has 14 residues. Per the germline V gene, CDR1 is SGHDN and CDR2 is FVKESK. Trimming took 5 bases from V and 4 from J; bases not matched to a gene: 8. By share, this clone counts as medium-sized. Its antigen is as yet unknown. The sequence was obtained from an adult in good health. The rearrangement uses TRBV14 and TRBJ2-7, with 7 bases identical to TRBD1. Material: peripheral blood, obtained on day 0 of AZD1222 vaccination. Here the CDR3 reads CASSSRQGWYEQYF. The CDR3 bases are TGTGCCAGCAGCTCAAGACAGGGATGGTACGAGCAGTACTTC. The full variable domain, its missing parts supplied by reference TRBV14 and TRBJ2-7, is EAGVTQFPSHSVIEKGQTVTLRCDPISGHDNLYWYRRVMGKEIKFLLHFVKESKQDESGMPNNRFLAERTGGTYSTLKVQPAELEDSGVYFCASSSRQGWYEQYFGPGTRLTVT.